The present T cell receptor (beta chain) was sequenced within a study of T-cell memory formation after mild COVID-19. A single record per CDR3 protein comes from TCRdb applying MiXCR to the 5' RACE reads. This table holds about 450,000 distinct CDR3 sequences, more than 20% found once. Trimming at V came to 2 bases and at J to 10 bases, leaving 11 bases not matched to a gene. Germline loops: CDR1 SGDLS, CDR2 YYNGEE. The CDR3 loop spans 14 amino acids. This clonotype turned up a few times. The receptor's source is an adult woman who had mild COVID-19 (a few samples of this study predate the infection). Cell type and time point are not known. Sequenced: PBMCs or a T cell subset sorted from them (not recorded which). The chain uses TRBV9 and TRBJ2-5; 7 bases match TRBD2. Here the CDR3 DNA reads TGTGCCAGCAGCGTCAGTGGGACCAGGGAGGGCCAGTACTTC. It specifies CASSVSGTREGQYF.